A single sample gave rise to the 24 T cell receptor beta chains below, sequenced in a study of T-cell memory formation after mild COVID-19. TCRdb recomputed calls from the 5' RACE reads with MiXCR, one row per CDR3 protein. The sample comprises around 250,000 distinct CDR3 sequences, 15% to 20% of which are singletons, and about a fifth rests with the top ten. Sample: PBMCs or a T cell subset sorted from them (not recorded which). The receptors shown here come from a man younger than 35 who had mild COVID-19 (a few samples of this study predate the infection). Cell type and time point are not known.

This clonotype appeared a few times. The chain employs TRBV9 and TRBJ2-3; weak D call: TRBD2 (6 bases). CDR1 SGDLS and CDR2 YYNGEE come from the germline V gene. Trimming removed 2 bases from V and 5 bases from J, with 6 bases in between. The CDR3 loop spans 12 amino acids. DNA of the CDR3: TGTGCCAGCAGCGTGGGGGGAGATACGCAGTATTTT. Its protein is CASSVGGDTQYF. The entire variable domain, with the rest obtained from reference TRBV9 and TRBJ2-3, is as follows: DSGVTQTPKHLITATGQRVTLRCSPRSGDLSVYWYQQSLDQGLQFLIQYYNGEERAKGNILERFSAQQFPDLHSELNLSSLELGDSALYFCASSVGGDTQYFGPGTRLTVL.

The rearrangement uses TRBV5-1 and TRBJ1-2, with a weak D call TRBD1 (6 bases). The CDR3 covers 20 residues. Looked up from germline, CDR1 is SGHRS and CDR2 is YFSETQ. V lost 2 bases, J lost 4 bases, and 30 bases lay in between. CDR3 coding DNA: TGCGCCAGCAGCTTACCAGGCCCTCAACAGGGTTCGGGACGGACCTATGGCTACACCTTC. It encodes CASSLPGPQQGSGRTYGYTF.

The genes are TRBV4-2 and TRBJ1-2; maybe TRBD1 (6 bases). V lost 4 bases and J lost 4, with 19 bases in between. Germline CDR1 is LGHNA and CDR2 is YNFKEQ. The CDR3 extends over 16 amino acids. The CDR3 region is CASSLTRDTISYGYTF. CDR3 nucleotide sequence: TGTGCCAGCAGCCTTACACGGGACACTATCTCCTATGGCTACACCTTC.

This clonotype was detected ten times or more. The rearrangement links TRBV10-3 to TRBJ2-1; tentative D call: TRBD1 (5 bases). The V end lost 6 bases, the J end lost 3 bases, and 6 bases lay between the germline ends. This CDR3 is built from 12 residues. Germline V CDR1 and CDR2: ENHRY, SYGVKD. As DNA, the CDR3 is TGTGCCATCAGCGACAGCTACAATGAGCAGTTCTTC. Its translation is CAISDSYNEQFF.

The rearrangement links TRBV5-8 to TRBJ2-3, with 8 nucleotides matching TRBD1. Germline V CDR1 and CDR2: SGHTS, YDEGEE. This CDR3 has 14 amino acids. Losses at the gene ends were 7 bases for V and 0 bases for J; bases not matched to a gene: 4. The CDR3 is CASATGGSTDTQYF. CDR3 DNA: TGTGCCAGCGCTACAGGGGGTAGCACAGATACGCAGTATTTT. Based on the CDR3 plus reference TRBV5-8 and TRBJ2-3, the full variable domain is EAGVTQSPTHLIKTRGQQATLRCSPISGHTSVYWYQQALGLGLQFLLWYDEGEERNRGNFPPRFSGRQFPNYSSELNVNALELEDSALYLCASATGGSTDTQYFGPGTRLTVL.

There are many counts of this clonotype. The gene calls are TRBV7-2 and TRBJ1-1, with D possibly matching TRBD1 (6 bases). The CDR3 consists of 12 residues. The V gene's germline CDR1 is SGHTA and CDR2 FQGNSA. V was clipped by 5 bases and J by 8 bases, with 12 bases between them. The CDR3 DNA is TGTGCCAGCAGCCAACACAGGGCAGAAGCTTTCTTT. Protein: CASSQHRAEAFF.

This clonotype was seen a few times. The chain uses TRBV7-9 and TRBJ1-6, with 7 bases that match TRBD1. Germline CDR1 is SEHNR and CDR2 is FQNEAQ (reference sequence). This CDR3 is built from 16 residues. The J segment lost 14 bases and the V segment lost 5 bases, leaving 18 bases of the junction unmatched. CDR3 residues: CASSPNPGTVLETLHF. The CDR3 DNA follows: TGTGCCAGCAGCCCTAATCCCGGGACAGTTCTAGAAACCCTCCACTTT.

The chain has TRBV6-1 and TRBJ1-1, with 7 bases identical to TRBD1. The V gene's germline CDR1 is MNHNS and CDR2 SASEGT. V shed 7 bases and J 0 bases; nucleotides not matched to a gene: 5. This CDR3 is 14 amino acids long. The CDR3 spells CASMSGQMNTEAFF. In DNA form, the CDR3 reads TGTGCCAGCATGTCGGGACAGATGAACACTGAAGCTTTCTTT.

V is TRBV7-2 and J is TRBJ2-6; no reliable D call. Per the germline V gene, CDR1 is SGHTA and CDR2 is FQGNSA. CDR3 length equals 19 residues. V was shortened by 5 bases and J by 2 bases, with 22 bases between the two germline ends. The CDR3 nucleotides read TGTGCCAGCAGCCTCGTCGGTCGGGTGGTCTGGCCTGGGGCCAACGTCCTGACTTTC. This gives the protein CASSLVGRVVWPGANVLTF.

CDR3 amino acids: CASSQTDTQYF. The CDR3 region has the DNA TGTGCCAGCAGCCAAACAGATACGCAGTATTTT. The chain links TRBV7-9 to TRBJ2-3; D unclear. The CDR3 has 11 amino acids. The germline V and J ends were trimmed by 5 bases and 3 bases, with 3 bases remaining between them. The V gene's germline CDR1 is SEHNR and CDR2 FQNEAQ (reference sequence).

The chain combines TRBV7-9 with TRBJ1-1, with TRBD1 as a possible D gene (6 bases). The V and J ends lost 7 bases and 0 bases respectively, with 12 bases between them. The CDR3 runs 14 residues. Germline V gene lookup returns CDR1 SEHNR and CDR2 FQNEAQ (reference sequence). CDR3 in amino acids: CASTSTGLNTEAFF. Written as DNA, the CDR3 is TGTGCCAGCACCTCCACAGGGTTGAACACTGAAGCTTTCTTT.

CDR3 bases: TGTGCCAGCAGTTCTTCTCCGACAGAGTGGGCCTCGCAGTATTTT. The encoded protein is CASSSSPTEWASQYF. V gene TRBV27 combines with J gene TRBJ2-3; maybe TRBD1 (5 bases). The CDR3 sequence is 15 residues long. Per the germline V gene, CDR1 is MNHEY and CDR2 is SMNVEV (reference sequence). Trimming pared 4 bases from V and 10 bases from J, leaving 21 bases between.

This clonotype came up a few times. The chain couples TRBV28 to TRBJ2-7, with D possibly matching TRBD1 (5 bases). Germline values: CDR1 MDHEN, CDR2 SYDVKM. The CDR3 covers 14 residues. V gave up 3 bases and J gave up 3 bases, with 12 bases separating them. CDR3 sequence: CASSFDREDYEQYF. The CDR3 coding sequence is TGTGCCAGCAGTTTTGACAGAGAGGACTACGAGCAGTACTTC.

In DNA form, the CDR3 reads TGCGCCAGCGCCACTAGCGGGGGGACAGATACGCAGTATTTT. As protein: CASATSGGTDTQYF. The gene calls are TRBV5-1 and TRBJ2-3, with 12 bases lining up with TRBD2. The germline V gene encodes CDR1 SGHRS and CDR2 YFSETQ. The J segment lost 3 bases and the V segment lost 7 bases, leaving 3 bases of the junction unmatched. The CDR3 totals 14 residues.

This clonotype was found a few times. The chain joins TRBV6-6 to TRBJ1-4, with TRBD1 identical over 12 bases. The ends lost 4 bases at V and 8 bases at J; junction bases unmatched: 11. CDR3 length: 17 residues. Germline V gene sequence: CDR1 MNHNY, CDR2 SVGAGI (reference sequence). CDR3: CASSSRDRGRWEEKLFF. CDR3 in DNA: TGTGCCAGCAGTTCCCGGGACAGGGGGCGTTGGGAGGAAAAACTGTTTTTT.

This clonotype was found a few times. This rearrangement joins TRBV5-1 to TRBJ2-2; perhaps TRBD1 as D (5 bases). Germline values: CDR1 SGHRS, CDR2 YFSETQ. The CDR3 is 15 residues long. V was cut by 0 bases and J by 4 bases, with 10 bases left in between. The DNA of the CDR3 is TGCGCCAGCAGCTTGGAGTCTCAGGGCACCGGGGAGCTGTTTTTT. Its protein product is CASSLESQGTGELFF.

The sample holds many counts of this clonotype. The chain couples TRBV5-1 to TRBJ2-1, with TRBD2 matching over 9 bases. The CDR3 sequence is 15 residues long. Germline V CDR1 and CDR2: SGHRS, YFSETQ. V trimming: 1 base; J trimming: 2 bases; junction bases outside the gene matches: 1. The CDR3 region is CASSLSSGAYNEQFF. CDR3 DNA: TGCGCCAGCAGCTTGTCTAGCGGGGCCTACAATGAGCAGTTCTTC.

The table lists this clonotype with many counts. V gene TRBV7-9 combines with J gene TRBJ1-2; no reliable D call. CDR1 is SEHNR and CDR2 is FQNEAQ in the germline V gene (reference sequence). The V gene lost 5 bases and the J gene lost 2 bases, with 12 bases spanning the gap. The CDR3 has 14 amino acids. The CDR3 loop reads CASSPRTENYGYTF. In nucleotides, the CDR3 is TGTGCCAGCAGCCCCCGGACGGAGAACTATGGCTACACCTTC.

The chain links TRBV4-2 to TRBJ2-3; possible D gene TRBD2, 5 bases. This CDR3 has 14 residues. Trimming pared 5 bases from V and 2 bases from J, leaving 11 bases between. Germline CDR1 reads LGHNA; CDR2 reads YNFKEQ. DNA of the CDR3: TGTGCCAGCAGCGATCGGGAAACCACAGATACGCAGTATTTT. Its translation: CASSDRETTDTQYF.

V gene TRBV24-1 combines with J gene TRBJ2-1; 10 bases agree with TRBD1. The germline V gene encodes CDR1 KGHDR and CDR2 SFDVKD. CDR3 size: 16 residues. V shed 4 bases and J 8 bases; nucleotides not matched to a gene: 10. The CDR3 DNA follows: TGTGCCACCAGTGACGTTGACAGGGGGCTTGGGGATGAGCAGTTCTTC. It yields the protein CATSDVDRGLGDEQFF.

This clonotype was seen a few times. V gene TRBV6-5 combines with J gene TRBJ2-5; D tentatively reads TRBD1 or TRBD2 (7 bases each). This CDR3 has 15 amino acids. V was shortened by 6 bases and J by 5 bases, with 19 bases between the two germline ends. Germline loops: CDR1 MNHEY, CDR2 SVGAGI. DNA of the CDR3: TGTGCCAGCAGCCCAGGGGGGGGCTTCCTGGAGACCCAGTACTTC. It translates to CASSPGGGFLETQYF.

This rearrangement joins TRBV7-2 to TRBJ1-2, with a weak D call TRBD1 (5 bases). This CDR3 contains 16 residues. In germline, CDR1 is SGHTA, CDR2 FQGNSA. The V end was cut by 0 bases, the J end by 1 base, with 12 bases between. CDR3 nucleotides: TGTGCCAGCAGCTTAGCTACAGGAGGCCTTAACTATGGCTACACCTTC. It codes for CASSLATGGLNYGYTF.

This clonotype has only a few counts. The rearrangement links TRBV29-1 to TRBJ1-1; no reliable D call. The CDR3 loop spans 12 amino acids. Trimming took 4 bases from V and 1 from J, leaving 7 bases between them. Germline V gene sequence: CDR1 SQVTM, CDR2 ANQGSEA. CDR3 sequence (DNA): TGCAGCGTTGGGAGACAGAACACTGAAGCTTTCTTT. It yields the protein CSVGRQNTEAFF.

This rearrangement joins TRBV27 to TRBJ1-2; D is unclear. Germline values: CDR1 MNHEY, CDR2 SMNVEV (reference sequence). This CDR3 is 13 amino acids long. Deletions cut 0 bases from V and 4 bases from J, with 6 bases between. CDR3 bases: TGTGCCAGCAGTTTATCTCCCCTCTATGGCTACACCTTC. As protein: CASSLSPLYGYTF.